This entry lists 7 T cell receptor beta chains sequenced from one sample in a study of vaccination and CD4 T cells after COVID-19. The study sequenced cultured CD4+ T cell DNA using the Oncomine TCR Beta short-read assay. From the PCR reads, TCRdb called clonotypes with MiXCR, one entry per CDR3 protein. Among roughly 7,600 distinct CDR3 sequences, roughly 36% were seen once, and the ten largest hold roughly 28%. These receptors have no identified antigens. Treatment of the sample: approximately 10-day PBMC culture with coronavirus spike peptide pools or control peptides (ViraFEST assay). The unexposed donor gave CD4+ T cells before the COVID-19 pandemic (2011-2018). Sequencing input: CD4+ T cells from blood, cultured in vitro. The receptors stem from a human donor in good health.

This sequence joins TRBV2 and TRBJ2-6, with D tentatively TRBD1 (5 bases). The germline gives CDR1 SNHLY, CDR2 FYNNEI. The CDR3 runs to 17 residues. Trimming left V 4 bases short and J 0 bases short, with 13 bases between. The CDR3 DNA is TGTGCCAGCAGTGGTGGTCAGGGAAACTCTGGGGCCAACGTCCTGACTTTC. It codes for CASSGGQGNSGANVLTF.

This clonotype was found a few times. This chain uses TRBV6-5 with TRBJ2-1; D unclear. Trimming took 3 bases from V and 4 from J, leaving 7 bases between them. The CDR3 loop spans 13 amino acids. Germline CDR1 and CDR2: MNHEY and SVGAGI. CDR3 amino acids: CASSYWDYNEQFF. The DNA for the CDR3 is TGTGCCAGCAGTTATTGGGATTACAATGAGCAGTTCTTC.

The genes are TRBV6-1 and TRBJ1-5, with D possibly TRBD1 on 6 matching bases. CDR3 length equals 15 residues. The V gene lost 6 bases and the J gene lost 4 bases, with 16 bases spanning the gap. In germline, CDR1 is MNHNS, CDR2 SASEGT. CDR3 nucleotide sequence: TGTGCCAGCAGAAGGACAGAAGGATGGAATCAGCCCCAGCATTTT. Amino acids: CASRRTEGWNQPQHF.

This clonotype was observed a few times. CDR3 amino acids: CSASKETQYF. The CDR3 nucleotides read TGCAGTGCTAGTAAGGAGACCCAGTACTTC. The chain recombines TRBV20-1 with TRBJ2-5; D uncertain. In germline, CDR1 is DFQATT, CDR2 SNEGSKA (reference sequence). This CDR3 is built from 10 residues. The ends were cut back, 3 bases at V and 5 bases at J, with 4 bases in the middle.

The chain couples TRBV10-1 to TRBJ1-1; perhaps TRBD1 as D (6 bases). V was pared by 0 bases and J by 4 bases, with 18 bases between. Per the germline V gene, CDR1 is WNHNN and CDR2 is SYGVQD (reference sequence). The CDR3 is 17 residues long. The CDR3 coding sequence is TGCGCCAGCAGTGAGTCGGGTGGGGGGGGCTCTTCCACTGAAGCTTTCTTT. Translating it yields CASSESGGGGSSTEAFF.

The genes are TRBV5-4 and TRBJ2-5; D is unclear. V lost 0 bases and J lost 5, with 11 bases in between. Germline V lookup: CDR1 SGHNT, CDR2 YYREEE (reference sequence). This CDR3 is built from 14 residues. CDR3 protein: CASSLATDGETQYF. CDR3 bases: TGTGCCAGCAGCTTGGCGACCGATGGGGAGACCCAGTACTTC.

V and J are TRBV2 and TRBJ2-7; D is unclear. The CDR3 length is 11 residues. Trimming stripped 6 bases from V and 4 bases from J, with 7 bases between. From germline, CDR1 is SNHLY and CDR2 FYNNEI. The CDR3 reads CASRTRYEQYF. CDR3 sequence (DNA): TGTGCCAGCAGAACTCGTTACGAGCAGTACTTC.